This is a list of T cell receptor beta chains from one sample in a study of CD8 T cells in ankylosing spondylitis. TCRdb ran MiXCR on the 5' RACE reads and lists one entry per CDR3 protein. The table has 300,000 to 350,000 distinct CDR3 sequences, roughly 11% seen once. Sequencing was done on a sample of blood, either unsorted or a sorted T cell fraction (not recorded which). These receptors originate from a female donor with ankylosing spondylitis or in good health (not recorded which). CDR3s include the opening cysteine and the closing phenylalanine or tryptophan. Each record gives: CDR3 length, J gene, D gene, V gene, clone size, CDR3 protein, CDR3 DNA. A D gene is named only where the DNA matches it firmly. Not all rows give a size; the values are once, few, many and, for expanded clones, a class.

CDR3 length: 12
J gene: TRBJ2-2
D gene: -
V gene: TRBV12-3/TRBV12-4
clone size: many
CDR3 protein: CASSYIAGELFF
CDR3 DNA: TGTGCCAGCAGTTATATCGCCGGGGAGCTGTTTTTT

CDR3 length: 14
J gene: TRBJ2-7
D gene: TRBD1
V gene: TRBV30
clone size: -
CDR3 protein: CAWRLQGAVHEQYF
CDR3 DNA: TGTGCCTGGAGACTACAGGGGGCGGTCCACGAGCAGTACTTC

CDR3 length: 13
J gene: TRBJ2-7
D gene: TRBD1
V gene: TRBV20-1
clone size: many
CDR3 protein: CSASRDSPYEQYF
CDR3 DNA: TGCAGTGCTAGCCGGGACAGCCCCTACGAGCAGTACTTC

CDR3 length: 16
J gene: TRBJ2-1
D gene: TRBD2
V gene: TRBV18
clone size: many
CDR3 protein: CASSPRTSGSHNEQFF
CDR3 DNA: TGTGCCAGCTCACCCCGGACTAGCGGGAGCCACAATGAGCAGTTCTTC

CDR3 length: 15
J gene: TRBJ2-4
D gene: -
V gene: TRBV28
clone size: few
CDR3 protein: CASTDRGEAKNIQYF
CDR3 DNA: TGTGCCAGCACCGACAGAGGAGAAGCCAAAAACATTCAGTACTTC

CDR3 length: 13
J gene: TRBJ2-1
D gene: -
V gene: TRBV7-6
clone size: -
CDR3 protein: CASSLDLPNEQFF
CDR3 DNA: TGTGCCAGCAGCTTGGACTTACCTAATGAGCAGTTCTTC

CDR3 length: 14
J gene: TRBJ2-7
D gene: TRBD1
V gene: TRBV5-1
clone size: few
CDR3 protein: CASSPGQTTGEQYF
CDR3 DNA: TGCGCCAGCAGCCCGGGACAGACCACTGGGGAGCAGTACTTC

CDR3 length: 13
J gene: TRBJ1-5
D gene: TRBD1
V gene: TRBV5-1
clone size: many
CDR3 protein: CASSYGQDQPQHF
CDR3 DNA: TGCGCCAGCAGCTACGGACAGGATCAGCCCCAGCATTTT

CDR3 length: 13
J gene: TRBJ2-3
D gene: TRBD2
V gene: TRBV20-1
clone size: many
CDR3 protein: CSAPPGGTDTQYF
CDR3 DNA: TGCAGTGCGCCCCCGGGGGGAACGGATACGCAGTATTTT

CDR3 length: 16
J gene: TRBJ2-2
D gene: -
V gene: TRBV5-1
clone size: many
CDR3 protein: CASSDSVTAGTGELFF
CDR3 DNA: TGCGCCAGCAGCGACTCTGTCACAGCTGGCACCGGGGAGCTGTTTTTT

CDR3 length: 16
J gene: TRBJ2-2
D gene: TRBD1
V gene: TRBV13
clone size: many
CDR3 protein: CASSPDGTERTGELFF
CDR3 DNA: TGTGCCAGCAGCCCGGACGGGACAGAGAGGACCGGGGAGCTGTTTTTT

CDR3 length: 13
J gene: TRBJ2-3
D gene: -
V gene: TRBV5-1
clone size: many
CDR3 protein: CASSGDGGDTQYF
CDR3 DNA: TGCGCCAGCAGCGGAGACGGGGGAGATACGCAGTATTTT

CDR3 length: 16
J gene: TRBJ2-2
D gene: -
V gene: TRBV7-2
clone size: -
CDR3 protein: CASSARQGGATGELFF
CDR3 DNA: TGTGCCAGCAGCGCCAGACAGGGAGGCGCGACCGGGGAGCTGTTTTTT

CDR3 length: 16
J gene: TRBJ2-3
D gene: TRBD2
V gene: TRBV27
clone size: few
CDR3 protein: CASSFLTSGDSDTQYF
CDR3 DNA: TGTGCCAGCAGTTTCCTTACTAGCGGGGACTCAGATACGCAGTATTTT

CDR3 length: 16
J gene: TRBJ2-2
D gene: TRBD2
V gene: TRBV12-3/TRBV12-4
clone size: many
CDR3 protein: CASSLEAGVNTGELFF
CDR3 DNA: TGTGCCAGCAGTTTAGAAGCGGGGGTGAACACCGGGGAGCTGTTTTTT

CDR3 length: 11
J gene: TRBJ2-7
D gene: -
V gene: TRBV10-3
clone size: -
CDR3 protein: CAIGAAYEQYF
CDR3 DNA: TGTGCCATCGGAGCCGCCTACGAGCAGTACTTC

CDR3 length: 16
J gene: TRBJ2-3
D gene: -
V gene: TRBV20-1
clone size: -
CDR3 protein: CSARDLWRGVSDTQYF
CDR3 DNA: TGCAGTGCTAGAGATCTCTGGCGAGGGGTTTCAGATACGCAGTATTTT

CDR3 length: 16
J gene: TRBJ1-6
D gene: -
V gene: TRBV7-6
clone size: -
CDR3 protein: CASSLIEAGEDSPLHF
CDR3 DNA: TGTGCCAGCAGCTTAATAGAAGCGGGGGAAGATTCACCCCTCCACTTT

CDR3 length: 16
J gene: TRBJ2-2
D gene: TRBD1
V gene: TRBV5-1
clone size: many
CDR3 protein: CASSRTGTENTGELFF
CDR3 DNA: TGCGCCAGCAGCCGGACCGGGACAGAGAACACCGGGGAGCTGTTTTTT

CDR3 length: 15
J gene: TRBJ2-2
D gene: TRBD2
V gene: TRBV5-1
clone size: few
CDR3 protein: CASSRLAGLAGELFF
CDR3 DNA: TGCGCCAGCAGCAGACTAGCGGGACTGGCCGGGGAGCTGTTTTTT

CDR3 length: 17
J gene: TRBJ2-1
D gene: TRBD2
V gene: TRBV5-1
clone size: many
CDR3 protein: CASGPGLAGDKYNEQFF
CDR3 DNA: TGCGCCAGCGGTCCCGGACTAGCGGGAGATAAATACAATGAGCAGTTCTTC

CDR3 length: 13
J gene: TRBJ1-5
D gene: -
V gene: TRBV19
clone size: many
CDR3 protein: CASSPVPNQPQHF
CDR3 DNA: TGTGCCAGTTCACCGGTCCCAAATCAGCCCCAGCATTTT

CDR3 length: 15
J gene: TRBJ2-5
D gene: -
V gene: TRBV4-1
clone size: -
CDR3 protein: CASSQDIPRGETQYF
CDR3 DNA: TGCGCCAGCAGCCAAGATATCCCCCGCGGAGAGACCCAGTACTTC

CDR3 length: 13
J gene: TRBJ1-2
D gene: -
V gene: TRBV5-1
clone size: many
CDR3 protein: CASSLGGDNGYTF
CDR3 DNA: TGCGCCAGCAGCTTAGGCGGAGACAATGGCTACACCTTC

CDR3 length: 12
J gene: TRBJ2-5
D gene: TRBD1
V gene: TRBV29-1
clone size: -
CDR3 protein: CSGGQSQETQYF
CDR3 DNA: TGCAGCGGGGGACAGAGCCAAGAGACCCAGTACTTC

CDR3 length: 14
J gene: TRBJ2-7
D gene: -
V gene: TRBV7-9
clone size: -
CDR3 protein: CASSLIDEPYEQYF
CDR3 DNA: TGTGCCAGCAGCTTAATCGACGAACCCTACGAGCAGTACTTC

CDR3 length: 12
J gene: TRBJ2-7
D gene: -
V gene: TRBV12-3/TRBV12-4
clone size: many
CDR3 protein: CASSDARGEQYF
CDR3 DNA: TGTGCCAGTTCAGACGCCCGCGGGGAGCAGTACTTC

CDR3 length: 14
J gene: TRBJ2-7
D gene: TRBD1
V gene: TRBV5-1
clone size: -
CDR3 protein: CASSGGTGSDEQYF
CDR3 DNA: TGCGCCAGCAGCGGAGGGACAGGATCCGACGAGCAGTACTTC

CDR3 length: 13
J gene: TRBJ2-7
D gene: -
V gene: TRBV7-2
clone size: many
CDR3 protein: CASSLSQYGEQYF
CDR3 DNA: TGTGCCAGCAGCTTAAGTCAGTACGGTGAGCAGTACTTC

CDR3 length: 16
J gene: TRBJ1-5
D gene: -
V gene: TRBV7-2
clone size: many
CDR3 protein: CASSLRPGPINQPQHF
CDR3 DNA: TGTGCCAGCAGCTTACGCCCGGGACCGATCAATCAGCCCCAGCATTTT

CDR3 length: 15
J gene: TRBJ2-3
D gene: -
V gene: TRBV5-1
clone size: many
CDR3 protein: CASSLEGKRTDTQYF
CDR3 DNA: TGCGCCAGCAGCTTGGAGGGCAAGCGCACAGATACGCAGTATTTT